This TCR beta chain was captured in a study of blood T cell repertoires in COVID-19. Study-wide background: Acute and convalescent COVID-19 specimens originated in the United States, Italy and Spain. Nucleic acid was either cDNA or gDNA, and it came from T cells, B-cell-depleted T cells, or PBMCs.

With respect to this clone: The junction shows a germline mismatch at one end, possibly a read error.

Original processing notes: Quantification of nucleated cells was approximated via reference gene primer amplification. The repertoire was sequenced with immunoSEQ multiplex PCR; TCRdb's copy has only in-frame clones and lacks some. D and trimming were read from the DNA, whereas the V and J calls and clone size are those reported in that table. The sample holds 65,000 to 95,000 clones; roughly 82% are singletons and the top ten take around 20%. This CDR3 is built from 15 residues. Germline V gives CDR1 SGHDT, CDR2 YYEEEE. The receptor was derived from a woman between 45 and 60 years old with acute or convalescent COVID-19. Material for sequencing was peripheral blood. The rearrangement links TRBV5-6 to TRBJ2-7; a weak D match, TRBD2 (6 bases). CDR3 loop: CASTLRERSTYEQYF. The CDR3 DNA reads TGTGCCAGCACCTTGCGGGAACGGAGCACCTACGAGCAGTACTTC. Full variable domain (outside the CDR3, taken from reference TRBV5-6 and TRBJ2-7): DAGVTQSPTHLIKTRGQQVTLRCSPKSGHDTVSWYQQALGQGPQFIFQYYEEEERQRGNFPDRFSGHQFPNYSSELNVNALLLGDSALYLCASTLRERSTYEQYFGPGTRLTVT.